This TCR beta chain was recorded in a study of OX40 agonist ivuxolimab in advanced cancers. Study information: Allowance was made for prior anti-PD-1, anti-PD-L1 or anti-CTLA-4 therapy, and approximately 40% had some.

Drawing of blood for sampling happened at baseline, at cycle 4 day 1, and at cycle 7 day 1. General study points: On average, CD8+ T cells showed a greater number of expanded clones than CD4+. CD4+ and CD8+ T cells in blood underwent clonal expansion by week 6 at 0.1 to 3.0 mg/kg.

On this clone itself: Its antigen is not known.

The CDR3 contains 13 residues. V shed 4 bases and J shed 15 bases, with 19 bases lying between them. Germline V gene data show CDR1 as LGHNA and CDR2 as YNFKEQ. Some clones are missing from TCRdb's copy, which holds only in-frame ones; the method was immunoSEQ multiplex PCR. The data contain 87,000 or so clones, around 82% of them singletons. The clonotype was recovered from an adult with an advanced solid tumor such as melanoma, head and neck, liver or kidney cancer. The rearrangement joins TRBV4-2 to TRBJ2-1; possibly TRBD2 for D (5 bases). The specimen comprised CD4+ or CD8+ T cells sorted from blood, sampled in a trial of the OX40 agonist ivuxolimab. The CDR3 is CASSPLSLGRLFF. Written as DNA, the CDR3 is TGTGCCAGCAGCCCCCTCTCACTAGGCCGTCTGTTCTTC.